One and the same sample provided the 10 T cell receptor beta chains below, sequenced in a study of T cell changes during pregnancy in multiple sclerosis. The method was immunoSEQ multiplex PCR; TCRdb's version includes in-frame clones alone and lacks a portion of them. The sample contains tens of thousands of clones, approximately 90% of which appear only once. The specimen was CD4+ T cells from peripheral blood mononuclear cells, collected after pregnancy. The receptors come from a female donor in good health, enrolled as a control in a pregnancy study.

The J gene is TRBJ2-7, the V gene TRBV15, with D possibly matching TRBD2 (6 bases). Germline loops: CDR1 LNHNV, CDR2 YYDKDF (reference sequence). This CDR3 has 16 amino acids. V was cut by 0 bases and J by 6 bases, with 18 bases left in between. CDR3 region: CATSRDLLGGGFEQYF. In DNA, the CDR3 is TGTGCCACCAGCAGAGATCTGCTCGGTGGGGGGTTCGAGCAGTACTTC.

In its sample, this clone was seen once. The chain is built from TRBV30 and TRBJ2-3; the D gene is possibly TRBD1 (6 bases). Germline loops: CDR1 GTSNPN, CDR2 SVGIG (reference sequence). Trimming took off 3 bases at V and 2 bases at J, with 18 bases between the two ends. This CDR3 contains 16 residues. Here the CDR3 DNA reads TGTGCCTGGAGCCAAGACAGGTCTCGGAACACAGATACGCAGTATTTT. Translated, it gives CAWSQDRSRNTDTQYF.

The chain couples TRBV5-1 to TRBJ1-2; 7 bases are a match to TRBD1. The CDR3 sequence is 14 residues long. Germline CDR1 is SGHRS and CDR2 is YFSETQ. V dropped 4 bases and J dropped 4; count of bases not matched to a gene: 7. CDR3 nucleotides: TGCGCCAGCAGCGGGGCGACAGGGCGCTATGGCTACACCTTC. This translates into CASSGATGRYGYTF.

The CDR3 is CASSLVMANEQYF. In DNA form, the CDR3 reads TGTGCCAGCAGCTTAGTGATGGCCAACGAGCAGTACTTC. The chain links TRBV7-2 to TRBJ2-7, with no clear D. This CDR3 has 13 residues. Trimming pared 1 base from V and 5 bases from J, leaving 9 bases between. Germline CDR1 reads SGHTA; CDR2 reads FQGNSA.

CDR3 region: CASTFSDRSFYGYTF. The CDR3 bases are TGCGCCAGCACCTTTTCGGACAGGTCCTTCTATGGCTACACCTTC. V gene TRBV4-3 combines with J gene TRBJ1-2; 7 nucleotides line up with TRBD1. V lost 7 bases to trimming and J lost 4 bases; unmatched junction nucleotides: 12. The CDR3 runs to 15 residues. From germline, CDR1 is LGHNA and CDR2 YSLEER.

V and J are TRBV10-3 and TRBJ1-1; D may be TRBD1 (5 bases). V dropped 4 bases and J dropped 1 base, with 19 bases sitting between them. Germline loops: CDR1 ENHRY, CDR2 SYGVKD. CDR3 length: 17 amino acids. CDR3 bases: TGTGCCATCAGTGGGGGGGGTCACCACCTCCCGAACACTGAAGCTTTCTTT. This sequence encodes CAISGGGHHLPNTEAFF.

The CDR3 protein is CASSLSRGEKLFF. The CDR3 nucleotides are TGTGCCAGCAGCTTAAGCAGGGGTGAAAAACTGTTTTTT. V and J are TRBV13 and TRBJ1-4, with a tentative D call TRBD1 (6 bases). V was pared by 2 bases and J by 7 bases, with 8 bases between. CDR3 length: 13 residues. Germline assignment: CDR1 PRHDT and CDR2 FYEKMQ (reference sequence).

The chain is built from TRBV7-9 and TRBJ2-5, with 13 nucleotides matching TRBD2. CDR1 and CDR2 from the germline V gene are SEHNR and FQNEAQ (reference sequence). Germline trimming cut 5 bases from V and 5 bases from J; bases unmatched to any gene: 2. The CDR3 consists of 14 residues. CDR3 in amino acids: CASSLTSGGETQYF. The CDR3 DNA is TGTGCCAGCAGCCTGACTAGCGGGGGGGAGACCCAGTACTTC.

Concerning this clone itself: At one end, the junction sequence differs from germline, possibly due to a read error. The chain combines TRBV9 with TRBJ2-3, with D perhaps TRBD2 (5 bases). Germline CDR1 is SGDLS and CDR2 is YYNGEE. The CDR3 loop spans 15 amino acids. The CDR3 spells CASSVDAGLRDTQYF. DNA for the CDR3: TGTGCCAGCAGCGTAGATGCAGGATTGAGGGATACACAGTATTTT.

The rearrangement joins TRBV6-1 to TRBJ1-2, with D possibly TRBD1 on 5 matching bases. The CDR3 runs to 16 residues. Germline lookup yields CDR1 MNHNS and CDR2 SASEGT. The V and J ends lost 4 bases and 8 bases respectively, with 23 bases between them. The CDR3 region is CASSGRGVSGGGGYTF. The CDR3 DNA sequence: TGTGCCAGCAGTGGACGTGGTGTCTCGGGGGGTGGCGGCTACACCTTC.